One and the same sample provided the 17 T cell receptor beta chains below, sequenced in a study of blood T cell repertoires in COVID-19. Profiling relied on immunoSEQ multiplex PCR, and the TCRdb table lists in-frame clones only, not all of them. The repertoire holds under 300,000 clones, with about nine tenths as singletons. Sequencing used peripheral blood. The source of these receptors is a man between 45 and 60 years old with acute or convalescent COVID-19.

The chain has TRBV5-5 and TRBJ2-1; 7 bases agree with TRBD1. V was pared by 0 bases and J by 3 bases, with 3 bases of the junction left unmatched. Germline V gene data show CDR1 as SGHKS and CDR2 as YYEKEE (reference sequence). The CDR3 sequence is 15 residues long. CDR3 sequence: CASSLGGGGYNEQFF. The CDR3 nucleotides are TGTGCCAGCAGCTTGGGAGGGGGCGGCTACAATGAGCAGTTCTTC.

CDR3 nucleotides: TGTGCCAGCAGTACCGGGACTAGCTACCTAGAGCAGTACTTC. Its protein product is CASSTGTSYLEQYF. The chain links TRBV7-8 to TRBJ2-7; 9 bases are a match to TRBD2. V shed 6 bases, J shed 7 bases, and the junction held 10 bases outside the gene matches. The germline gives CDR1 SGHVS, CDR2 FQNEAQ. The CDR3 loop spans 14 amino acids.

A single count supports this clone. The chain is built from TRBV7-2 and TRBJ1-5, with TRBD1 as a possible D gene (5 bases). With 7 bases removed from V and 3 bases from J, the gap between germline ends came to 16 bases. The germline V gene has CDR1 SGHTA and CDR2 FQGNSA. This CDR3 comprises 15 residues. This CDR3 reads CASTPGGSLNQPQHF. The CDR3 nucleotides read TGTGCCAGCACCCCCGGGGGGTCCCTCAATCAGCCCCAGCATTTT.

This chain uses TRBV18 with TRBJ2-3; the match to TRBD2 covers 11 bases. The CDR3 has 16 residues. Germline-derived CDR1 and CDR2 are KGHSH and LQKENI. V shed 0 bases and J 1 base; nucleotides not matched to a gene: 0. The CDR3 loop reads CASSPPSGGGTDTQYF. The CDR3 coding sequence is TGTGCCAGCTCACCACCTAGCGGGGGGGGCACAGATACGCAGTATTTT. The full variable domain, rest sourced from reference TRBV18 and TRBJ2-3, is NAGVMQNPRHLVRRRGQEARLRCSPMKGHSHVYWYRQLPEEGLKFMVYLQKENIIDESGMPKERFSAEFPKEGPSILRIQQVVRGDSAAYFCASSPPSGGGTDTQYFGPGTRLTVL.

The chain couples TRBV5-1 to TRBJ2-2; TRBD2 agrees at 11 bases. J gave up 4 bases and V 1 base, and 3 bases lay outside the gene matches. There are 16 residues in the CDR3. Germline assignment: CDR1 SGHRS and CDR2 YFSETQ. The CDR3 DNA reads as TGCGCCAGCAGCTTGAGTAGCGGGGGGGCCACCGGGGAGCTGTTTTTT. Its translation: CASSLSSGGATGELFF. The whole variable domain, filled in from reference TRBV5-1 and TRBJ2-2, reads KAGVTQTPRYLIKTRGQQVTLSCSPISGHRSVSWYQQTPGQGLQFLFEYFSETQRNKGNFPGRFSGRQFSNSRSEMNVSTLELGDSALYLCASSLSSGGATGELFFGEGSRLTVL.

The genes are TRBV11-2 and TRBJ2-6; D is unclear. Trimming left V 5 bases short and J 2 bases short, with 10 bases between. CDR3 length: 15 amino acids. From germline, CDR1 is SGHAT and CDR2 FQNNGV. Here the CDR3 DNA reads TGTGCCAGCAGCCTGCCCCAGACTGGGGCCAACGTCCTGACTTTC. As protein: CASSLPQTGANVLTF.

The chain carries TRBV6-1 and TRBJ2-2, with TRBD1 matching 7 bases. CDR1 and CDR2 (germline): MNHNS, SASEGT. V trimming: 3 bases; J trimming: 7 bases; junction bases outside the gene matches: 5. The CDR3 runs to 14 residues. The CDR3 nucleotides are TGTGCCAGCAGTGAGACAAGGGGGCGCGGGGAGCTGTTTTTT. Amino acid sequence: CASSETRGRGELFF.

The table lists this clone with a few counts. This chain uses TRBV27 with TRBJ2-2; TRBD1 is a possible D gene (6 bases). Deletions cut 2 bases from V and 5 bases from J, with 15 bases between. Germline lookup yields CDR1 MNHEY and CDR2 SMNVEV (reference sequence). This CDR3 comprises 16 residues. The CDR3 DNA follows: TGTGCCAGCAGTTTAATCCAGACCCAGGGGACCGGGGAGCTGTTTTTT. Its translation is CASSLIQTQGTGELFF.

The gene calls are TRBV5-1 and TRBJ1-1; TRBD1 agrees at 10 bases. Germline V gene data show CDR1 as SGHRS and CDR2 as YFSETQ. J was trimmed by 3 bases and V by 4 bases; bases with no gene match: 6. The CDR3 has 15 amino acids. DNA of the CDR3: TGCGCCAGCAGCATTTGGACAGGGGGAGACACTGAAGCTTTCTTT. Protein product: CASSIWTGGDTEAFF.

This chain's CDR3 is CASSMVGEDSPLHF. CDR3 DNA sequence: TGTGCCAGTAGTATGGTGGGTGAGGATTCACCCCTCCACTTT. J is TRBJ1-6 and V is TRBV19; D remains ambiguous. The CDR3 is made up of 14 amino acids. Germline CDR1 is LNHDA and CDR2 is SQIVND (reference sequence). V dropped 3 bases and J dropped 8 bases, with 11 bases sitting between them.

The chain combines TRBV6-2 or TRBV6-3 with TRBJ2-7; perhaps TRBD2 as D (5 bases). CDR3 length: 12 amino acids. Germline-derived CDR1 and CDR2 are MNHEY and SVGEGT. Trimming removed 2 bases from V and 7 bases from J, with 9 bases in between. CDR3: CASSYPSGEQYF. In DNA form, the CDR3 reads TGTGCCAGCAGTTACCCATCGGGAGAGCAGTACTTC.

The chain is built from TRBV7-3 and TRBJ2-2; 10 bases align to TRBD1. There are 15 residues in the CDR3. Germline lookup yields CDR1 SGHTA and CDR2 FQGTGA. V shed 5 bases, J shed 6 bases, and the junction held 6 bases outside the gene matches. CDR3 protein: CASSMGQGFSGELFF. In nucleotides, the CDR3 is TGTGCCAGCAGCATGGGACAGGGGTTCTCCGGGGAGCTGTTTTTT.

This chain joins TRBV12-3 or TRBV12-4 and TRBJ2-1; D uncertain. The CDR3 covers 11 residues. V gave up 3 bases and J gave up 9 bases, with 6 bases separating them. CDR3 in DNA: TGTGCCAGCAGTTTTGGCCCTGAGCAGTTCTTC. It is translated as CASSFGPEQFF.

V is TRBV5-4 and J is TRBJ2-5, with 8 bases aligning to TRBD2. CDR1 and CDR2 (germline): SGHNT, YYREEE (reference sequence). The CDR3 length is 13 residues. The trim removed 6 bases at V and 2 bases at J, leaving 3 bases unmatched. The CDR3 spells CASTPGGQETQYF. The CDR3 nucleotides are TGTGCCAGCACCCCGGGGGGGCAAGAGACCCAGTACTTC.

CDR3: CASSLLGSGAMGNTEAFF. The CDR3 region has the DNA TGTGCCAGCAGCTTATTGGGTTCAGGGGCCATGGGGAACACTGAAGCTTTCTTT. This chain uses TRBV7-3 with TRBJ1-1; tentatively, D is TRBD1 (6 bases). The length of the CDR3 is 18 residues. Trimming took off 2 bases at V and 1 base at J, with 20 bases between the two ends. Germline V lookup: CDR1 SGHTA, CDR2 FQGTGA.

This clone was detected only once. This sample includes further DNA sequences coding for the same CDR3. J is TRBJ1-1 and V is TRBV15, with 7 positions matching TRBD1. Losses at the gene ends were 3 bases for V and 3 bases for J; bases not matched to a gene: 7. There are 15 residues in the CDR3. Germline CDR1 and CDR2: LNHNV and YYDKDF (reference sequence). The CDR3 bases are TGTGCCACCAGCAGGGGCAGGGGGTTGGACACTGAAGCTTTCTTT. Amino acid sequence: CATSRGRGLDTEAFF.

Here the CDR3 DNA reads TGCAGCGCTCGGGGAATTGAAGCTTTCTTT. Amino acid sequence: CSARGIEAFF. The chain has TRBV29-1 and TRBJ1-1; D is ambiguous. The germline V gene encodes CDR1 SQVTM and CDR2 ANQGSEA. CDR3 length: 10 residues. Trimming shortened V by 7 bases and J by 7 bases, and 10 bases separated the two germline ends.